A selection of T cell receptor beta chains follows, all from one sample in a study of blood T cells in healthy people across ages. From the 5' RACE reads, TCRdb called clonotypes with MiXCR, one entry per CDR3 protein. The table records hundreds of thousands of distinct CDR3 sequences, 20% to 25% of them present only once. Sequenced: blood. The receptors were sampled from a man aged 65 to 79 in good health. Both conserved end residues are part of each CDR3. A D gene is named only where the DNA matches it firmly. Some rows mark clone size as missing; the rest say once, few, many or name a class of expanded clone.

d_call,j_call,clone_size,cdr3_length,v_call,cdr3_aa,cdr3_nt
.,TRBJ2-7,.,15,TRBV14,CASSHSGQPSYGQYF,TGTGCCAGCAGCCATTCAGGACAGCCATCCTACGGGCAGTACTTC
TRBD2,TRBJ2-5,few,13,TRBV14,CASSPRTSRLQYF,TGTGCCAGCAGCCCCAGGACTAGCAGACTCCAGTACTTC
TRBD1,TRBJ1-2,few,13,TRBV28,CASSTRGGRGYTF,TGTGCCAGCAGCACCAGGGGGGGACGTGGCTACACCTTC
.,TRBJ2-6,few,13,TRBV6-1,CASSEARRNVLTF,TGTGCCAGCAGTGAAGCGCGGCGGAACGTCCTGACTTTC
.,TRBJ2-7,.,14,TRBV20-1,CSARDRDRRYEQYF,TGCAGTGCTAGAGATAGAGACAGGCGCTACGAGCAGTACTTC
.,TRBJ2-7,few,15,TRBV3-1,CASSQEHLSSYEQYF,TGTGCCAGCAGCCAAGAGCACCTGAGCTCCTACGAGCAGTACTTC
.,TRBJ1-1,.,12,TRBV29-1,CSVQGGDTEAFF,TGCAGCGTGCAGGGAGGGGACACTGAAGCTTTCTTT
TRBD1,TRBJ1-4,.,14,TRBV20-1,CSAPPTGKNEKLFF,TGCAGTGCCCCCCCGACAGGGAAGAACGAAAAACTGTTTTTT
.,TRBJ2-3,few,16,TRBV25-1,CASSERGDPSTDTQYF,TGTGCCAGCAGTGAACGCGGGGACCCTAGCACAGATACGCAGTATTTT
TRBD2,TRBJ2-1,.,16,TRBV20-1,CSASPHSGGTYNEQFF,TGCAGTGCTAGTCCCCACAGCGGGGGGACCTACAATGAGCAGTTCTTC
TRBD1,TRBJ2-3,many,12,TRBV29-1,CSVEQGADTQYF,TGCAGCGTTGAACAGGGGGCAGATACGCAGTATTTT
TRBD2,TRBJ2-3,.,17,TRBV9,CASSDRLAVSSTDTQYF,TGTGCCAGCAGCGATCGACTAGCTGTGTCTAGCACAGATACGCAGTATTTT
TRBD1,TRBJ2-7,.,13,TRBV6-6,CASSYRQGYEQYF,TGTGCCAGCAGTTATAGACAGGGCTACGAGCAGTACTTC
.,TRBJ2-5,few,15,TRBV7-3,CASSPGETIPRSLYF,TGTGCCAGCAGCCCTGGAGAGACCATTCCAAGGAGCTTATACTTC
.,TRBJ2-7,.,13,TRBV7-6,CASSLASAGEQYF,TGTGCCAGCAGCTTAGCGTCTGCGGGCGAGCAGTACTTC
TRBD2,TRBJ2-3,.,17,TRBV7-2,CASSRTQAGVLTDTQYF,TGTGCCAGCAGCCGTACGCAAGCGGGAGTATTAACAGATACGCAGTATTTT
.,TRBJ2-1,.,11,TRBV2,CASSRDIEQFF,TGTGCCAGCAGTCGCGACATAGAGCAGTTCTTC
.,TRBJ2-1,few,16,TRBV18,CASSPGRRESYNEQFF,TGTGCCAGCTCACCCGGGCGGAGGGAGTCCTACAATGAGCAGTTCTTC
TRBD1,TRBJ1-6,.,14,TRBV7-2,CASSLQGEGSPLHF,TGTGCCAGCAGCTTACAGGGGGAGGGTTCACCCCTCCACTTT
.,TRBJ1-2,few,12,TRBV29-1,CSVEEYVYGYTF,TGCAGCGTTGAAGAGTATGTCTACGGCTACACCTTC
TRBD2,TRBJ2-5,.,15,TRBV20-1,CGGTSGSSNQETQYF,TGCGGAGGAACTAGCGGGAGTTCCAACCAAGAGACCCAGTACTTC
.,TRBJ2-7,few,15,TRBV11-2,CASKVSGGGTYEQYF,TGTGCCAGCAAGGTCTCTGGCGGAGGCACCTACGAGCAGTACTTC
.,TRBJ2-1,few,14,TRBV7-9,CASNLGGAHNEQFF,TGTGCCAGTAACCTAGGGGGGGCGCACAATGAGCAGTTCTTC
.,TRBJ1-3,.,14,TRBV29-1,CSVEIPGSGNTIYF,TGCAGCGTTGAAATCCCAGGATCGGGAAACACCATATATTTT
.,TRBJ2-7,.,14,TRBV7-2,CASTIQPSSYEQYF,TGTGCCAGCACTATACAGCCAAGCTCCTACGAGCAGTACTTC